One sample yielded the 10 T cell receptor beta chains listed below, sequenced in a study of blood T cell repertoires in COVID-19. The method was immunoSEQ multiplex PCR; TCRdb's version includes in-frame clones alone and lacks a portion of them. The profile shows over 250,000 clones, about 89% of them singletons. Sequenced input: PBMCs or T cells enriched from blood (not recorded which). The receptors shown here come from a woman between 18 and 29 years old who had recovered from COVID-19.

Written as DNA, the CDR3 is TGTGCCAGTAGCTTATCGGCGGGGGCCTATGGCTACACCTTC. Its translation: CASSLSAGAYGYTF. The chain combines TRBV19 with TRBJ1-2; the D gene is possibly TRBD1 (6 bases). Trimming removed 6 bases from V and 4 bases from J, with 15 bases in between. CDR3 length equals 14 residues. Germline V gene lookup returns CDR1 LNHDA and CDR2 SQIVND (reference sequence).

Concerning this clone itself: The same CDR3 arises from other DNA sequences in this sample as well. The V gene is TRBV7-2, the J gene TRBJ1-2; perhaps TRBD1 as D (5 bases). CDR1 and CDR2 from the germline V gene are SGHTA and FQGNSA. The CDR3 spans 14 residues. Trimming took 5 bases from V and 4 from J, leaving 14 bases between them. The CDR3 sequence: CASSPQGGAYGYTF. The CDR3, as DNA: TGTGCCAGCAGCCCCCAGGGAGGGGCCTATGGCTACACCTTC.

The chain links TRBV11-2 to TRBJ2-7; the D gene is possibly TRBD1 (7 bases). The CDR3 spans 19 residues. V lost 3 bases and J 0 bases, leaving 24 bases between the germline ends. Germline loops: CDR1 SGHAT, CDR2 FQNNGV. The CDR3 region is CASSFDPRFSGGLSYEQYF. The CDR3 DNA reads TGTGCCAGCAGCTTCGACCCCCGTTTTTCAGGGGGACTCTCCTACGAGCAGTACTTC.

The chain has TRBV9 and TRBJ2-1, with TRBD2 as a possible D gene (5 bases). Trimming pared 0 bases from V and 8 bases from J, leaving 15 bases between. The CDR3 runs to 15 residues. Germline V gene lookup returns CDR1 SGDLS and CDR2 YYNGEE. CDR3 amino acids: CASSVDLTIPHEQFF. CDR3 nucleotides: TGTGCCAGCAGCGTAGATCTGACTATCCCCCATGAGCAGTTCTTC.

V is TRBV27 and J is TRBJ1-3; possible D gene TRBD1, 6 bases. Per germline, CDR1 MNHEY and CDR2 SMNVEV (reference sequence). The V gene lost 6 bases and the J gene lost 0 bases, with 9 bases spanning the gap. CDR3 length: 14 residues. CDR3 nucleotides: TGTGCCAGCAGCGAGACAGGCTCTGGAAACACCATATATTTT. Protein sequence: CASSETGSGNTIYF.

The chain employs TRBV12-5 and TRBJ1-1, with unresolved D. Trimming cost V 2 bases and J 5 bases, with 15 bases left between them. This CDR3 is 15 amino acids long. The germline V gene has CDR1 LGHNT and CDR2 FRNRAP. CDR3 DNA: TGTGCTAGTGGTTTGCGGATAAACGTGACAACTGAAGCTTTCTTT. Translating gives CASGLRINVTTEAFF.

This clone was seen once. V usage is TRBV19 and J usage is TRBJ2-7, with 9 bases aligning to TRBD2. CDR3 length: 15 residues. Germline assignment: CDR1 LNHDA and CDR2 SQIVND (reference sequence). Trimming took 6 bases from V and 0 from J; bases not matched to a gene: 6. The CDR3 DNA sequence: TGTGCCAGTAGGCCGCGGGAGGGATACTCCTACGAGCAGTACTTC. It yields the protein CASRPREGYSYEQYF.

This rearrangement joins TRBV27 to TRBJ1-2; no clear D. The CDR3 has 13 amino acids. CDR1 is MNHEY, CDR2 SMNVEV, per germline (reference sequence). V gave up 2 bases and J gave up 5 bases, with 9 bases separating them. CDR3: CASSLGPGYGYTF. The CDR3 DNA reads as TGTGCCAGCAGTTTAGGTCCCGGGTATGGCTACACCTTC.

The V gene is TRBV7-3, the J gene TRBJ1-6; weak D call: TRBD1 (6 bases). The CDR3 is 14 amino acids. CDR1 is SGHTA and CDR2 is FQGTGA in the germline V gene. The germline V and J ends were trimmed by 2 bases and 9 bases, with 11 bases remaining between them. This chain's CDR3 is CASSLQGRGSPLHF. CDR3 in DNA: TGTGCCAGCAGCTTACAGGGGCGCGGTTCACCCCTCCACTTT.

The chain uses TRBV19 and TRBJ2-7; TRBD1 agrees at 10 bases. With 3 bases clipped from V and 4 bases from J, the junction kept 6 bases outside the gene matches. The germline gives CDR1 LNHDA, CDR2 SQIVND (reference sequence). The CDR3 runs to 15 residues. CDR3 nucleotides: TGTGCCAGTAGTATTAGGGGACAGGGGATGTACGAGCAGTACTTC. Translation gives CASSIRGQGMYEQYF.